This passage covers 18 T cell receptor beta chains from one sample sequenced in a study of cytomegalovirus exposure and HLA in healthy donors. PCR was performed using 60 Vbeta and 13 Jbeta primers. Repertoires were generated with immunoSEQ multiplex PCR, while TCRdb's copy carries only in-frame clones and drops some. The data contain approximately 220,000 clones, over 60% of them singletons. Sequencing input: PBMCs. These receptors originate from a man younger than 30 in good health and CMV-seronegative.

The chain links TRBV11-1 to TRBJ2-5, with TRBD1 as a possible D gene (5 bases). Trimming shortened V by 1 base and J by 2 bases, and 17 bases separated the two germline ends. Germline V lookup: CDR1 SGHAT, CDR2 FQDESV (reference sequence). This CDR3 contains 17 residues. Here the CDR3 DNA reads TGTGCCAGCAGCTTAGAGATCAGGGCTAATTTACAAGAGACCCAGTACTTC. Encoded protein: CASSLEIRANLQETQYF. Looking up the rest from reference TRBV11-1 and TRBJ2-5 gives the full variable domain: EAEVAQSPRYKITEKSQAVAFWCDPISGHATLYWYRQILGQGPELLVQFQDESVVDDSQLPKDRFSAERLKGVDSTLKIQPAELGDSAMYLCASSLEIRANLQETQYFGPGTRLLVL.

The rearrangement uses TRBV7-8 and TRBJ2-1; tentatively, D is TRBD2 (5 bases). Per the germline V gene, CDR1 is SGHVS and CDR2 is FQNEAQ. Trimming cost V 4 bases and J 7 bases, with 8 bases left between them. The CDR3 loop spans 12 amino acids. Here the CDR3 reads CASSWETNEQFF. The CDR3, as DNA: TGTGCCAGCAGCTGGGAGACAAATGAGCAGTTCTTC.

The CDR3 DNA sequence: TGTGCCAGCAGTTCTCGCAGGGGTTCCCTCTCCTACGAGCAGTACTTC. Protein: CASSSRRGSLSYEQYF. The V and J genes are TRBV28 and TRBJ2-7; D possibly corresponds to TRBD1 (6 bases). The CDR3 length is 16 residues. Trimming left V 4 bases short and J 0 bases short, with 16 bases between. The V gene's germline CDR1 is MDHEN and CDR2 SYDVKM.

The chain couples TRBV6-1 to TRBJ1-5; D is unclear. The CDR3 covers 13 residues. The V end was cut by 2 bases, the J end by 5 bases, with 7 bases between. Germline CDR1 reads MNHNS; CDR2 reads SASEGT. The CDR3 nucleotides read TGTGCCAGCAGTGAATGGAGGGATCAGCCCCAGCATTTT. This encodes CASSEWRDQPQHF.

With respect to this clone: This CDR3 is also generated by other DNA sequences in the sample. The genes are TRBV2 and TRBJ2-2; 16 bases are shared with TRBD2. Looked up from germline, CDR1 is SNHLY and CDR2 is FYNNEI. The CDR3 spans 20 residues. V dropped 0 bases and J dropped 0; count of bases not matched to a gene: 4. The CDR3 coding sequence is TGTGCCAGCAGTGAAGCGCCGGGACTAGCGGGAGGGCCGAACACCGGGGAGCTGTTTTTT. Translated: CASSEAPGLAGGPNTGELFF.

The chain links TRBV6-5 to TRBJ2-5; 8 nucleotides agree with TRBD1. The tail of the sequence fits TRBJ2-7 better, so the J call may be wrong. Germline CDR1 MNHEY, CDR2 SVGAGI. This CDR3 contains 14 residues. The CDR3 DNA reads TGTGCCAGCAGAGGACAGGGCGCGGTTAGCGAGCAGTACTTC. Protein sequence: CASRGQGAVSEQYF.

This clone was found once. The chain links TRBV30 to TRBJ1-6; D is perhaps TRBD1 (5 bases). The CDR3 totals 13 residues. V shed 4 bases and J shed 10 bases, with 14 bases lying between them. Germline CDR1 is GTSNPN and CDR2 is SVGIG (reference sequence). The DNA of the CDR3 is TGTGCCTGGATGGTGGGGCGCGGATCACCCCTCCACTTT. Translated, it gives CAWMVGRGSPLHF. The full variable domain, its missing parts supplied by reference TRBV30 and TRBJ1-6, is SQTIHQWPATLVQPVGSPLSLECTVEGTSNPNLYWYRQAAGRGLQLLFYSVGIGQISSEVPQNLSASRPQDRQFILSSKKLLLSDSGFYLCAWMVGRGSPLHFGNGTRLTVT.

The rearrangement links TRBV14 to TRBJ1-1; the D is unclear. Germline V gene sequence: CDR1 SGHDN, CDR2 FVKESK. Trimming took 4 bases from V and 3 from J, leaving 15 bases between them. This CDR3 has 15 amino acids. CDR3 residues: CASSRVWGDYTEAFF. The CDR3 DNA is TGTGCCAGCAGCCGCGTTTGGGGAGACTACACTGAAGCTTTCTTT.

As to this clone: At one of its ends the junction is not consistent with the germline gene, which may arise from a read error. V gene TRBV7-7 combines with J gene TRBJ2-7; 9 positions match TRBD1. The CDR3 runs 14 residues. Per germline, CDR1 SSHAT and CDR2 FNYEAQ (reference sequence). The CDR3 protein is CASSLGQGIDEQYF. Written as DNA, the CDR3 is TGTGCTAGCAGCTTAGGACAGGGGATCGACGAGCAGTACTTC.

Only a few counts were recorded for this clone. The chain employs TRBV4-1 and TRBJ2-5; D gene uncertain. V lost 0 bases to trimming and J lost 6 bases, with 11 bases between them. The CDR3 runs 14 residues. From germline, CDR1 is MGHRA and CDR2 YSYEKL. This CDR3 reads CASSQDLAVKTQYF. CDR3 nucleotides: TGCGCCAGCAGCCAAGATCTGGCCGTGAAGACCCAGTACTTC.

CDR3 sequence: CASSPLAGVNSYEQYF. The CDR3 nucleotides read TGCGCCAGCAGCCCCCTAGCGGGAGTCAACTCCTACGAGCAGTACTTC. The chain uses TRBV4-1 and TRBJ2-7; 10 bases map to TRBD2. The CDR3 runs 16 residues. J was trimmed by 0 bases and V by 4 bases; bases with no gene match: 6. In germline, CDR1 is MGHRA, CDR2 YSYEKL.

The chain links TRBV5-1 to TRBJ2-7; D gene unclear. The germline V gene encodes CDR1 SGHRS and CDR2 YFSETQ. This CDR3 region has 16 residues. Trimming pared 0 bases from V and 0 bases from J, leaving 13 bases between. CDR3 DNA sequence: TGCGCCAGCAGCTTGGAGTCGCAGGTATTCTCCTACGAGCAGTACTTC. Translation gives CASSLESQVFSYEQYF.

This clone appeared once. CDR3 sequence: CASSFSGSSQETQYF. In DNA form, the CDR3 reads TGTGCCAGCAGCTTCAGCGGGTCGAGCCAAGAGACCCAGTACTTC. The genes are TRBV7-9 and TRBJ2-5, with D possibly matching TRBD2 (6 bases). The CDR3 length is 15 residues. Germline values: CDR1 SEHNR, CDR2 FQNEAQ (reference sequence). Trimming cost V 3 bases and J 1 base, with 12 bases left between them.

V and J are TRBV5-6 and TRBJ2-5, with D possibly being TRBD2 (6 bases). The CDR3 loop spans 15 amino acids. The V end was cut by 1 base, the J end by 4 bases, with 14 bases between. CDR1 and CDR2 (germline): SGHDT, YYEEEE. The DNA of the CDR3 is TGTGCCAGCAGCTTGCGGGAGATGGGCGGAGAGACCCAGTACTTC. Translated, it gives CASSLREMGGETQYF.

The chain uses TRBV2 and TRBJ2-7; D possibly corresponds to TRBD1 (6 bases). This CDR3 has 14 amino acids. The germline CDR1 and CDR2 sequences are SNHLY and FYNNEI. V lost 2 bases, J lost 3 bases, and 11 bases lay in between. The chain's CDR3 is CASSEFGRGYEQYF. The CDR3 nucleotides are TGTGCCAGCAGTGAATTCGGCAGGGGCTACGAGCAGTACTTC.

V is TRBV9 and J is TRBJ2-2, with 9 bases aligning to TRBD1. The CDR3 is 17 residues long. Trimming took 4 bases from V and 5 from J; bases not matched to a gene: 12. Germline values: CDR1 SGDLS, CDR2 YYNGEE. This CDR3 is CASSLRAGTGRTGELFF. The CDR3 DNA sequence: TGTGCCAGCAGCCTAAGAGCCGGGACAGGGAGGACCGGGGAGCTGTTTTTT.

V is TRBV27 and J is TRBJ2-7; a weak D match, TRBD1 (6 bases). Trimming took 6 bases from V and 3 from J, leaving 15 bases between them. The CDR3 spans 14 residues. Germline V gene data show CDR1 as MNHEY and CDR2 as SMNVEV (reference sequence). As DNA, the CDR3 is TGTGCCAGCAGCTCCTTCAGGGGTGGCTACGAGCAGTACTTC. Translated, it gives CASSSFRGGYEQYF.

A single count supports this clone. The chain has TRBV5-4 and TRBJ2-7; TRBD1 matches 8 bases. V lost 0 bases, J lost 6 bases, and 8 bases stayed unmatched. The CDR3 runs to 15 residues. CDR1 and CDR2 (germline): SGHNT, YYREEE (reference sequence). The CDR3 reads CASSLDRTGWREQYF. The CDR3 bases are TGTGCCAGCAGCTTGGATAGGACAGGGTGGCGCGAGCAGTACTTC.